Here is one TCR beta chain with its context. The antigen is unknown. CDR3 length: 19 amino acids. Looked up from germline, CDR1 is MNHNS and CDR2 is SASEGT. V gave up 0 bases and J gave up 7 bases; unmatched junction bases: 16. The data were taken from a study of OX40 agonist ivuxolimab in advanced cancers. Study-wide context: People in dose escalation had one of these cancers: hepatocellular carcinoma, melanoma, renal cell or head and neck cancer. Whole-study results and caveats: At 0.1 to 3.0 mg/kg and by week 6, CD4+ and CD8+ T cells in the blood had expanded clonally. Among expanded peripheral T cells, antigen specificity went undetermined. In CD8+ T cells, expanded clones were on average more numerous than in CD4+.

Measured with immunoSEQ multiplex PCR; TCRdb has only the in-frame clones, and not every one. The table shows 57,000 or so clones, with about 88% occurring only once. Sample: CD4+ or CD8+ T cells sorted from blood, taken in a trial of the OX40 agonist ivuxolimab. V and J are TRBV6-1 and TRBJ2-2; 8 nucleotides match TRBD1. The clonotype originates from an adult with an advanced solid tumor such as melanoma, head and neck, liver or kidney cancer. The CDR3 sequence: CASSEAPFIGQGIVGELFF. Written as DNA, the CDR3 is TGTGCCAGCAGTGAAGCGCCATTCATAGGACAGGGTATCGTCGGGGAGCTGTTTTTT.